This passage covers 18 T cell receptor beta chains from one sample sequenced in a study of T cell responses to AZD1222 COVID-19 vaccine. Sequencing was performed with immunoSEQ multiplex PCR; in TCRdb, only in-frame clones are kept and a portion is missing. Here the sample spans 100,000 to 150,000 clones, 65% to 90% being singletons. Sequenced material: peripheral blood, taken on day 0 of AZD1222 vaccination. The receptors come from an adult in good health.

This clone was seen once. V usage is TRBV3-1 (or the pseudogene TRBV3-2) and J usage is TRBJ2-7; 7 bases are a match to TRBD2. This CDR3 spans 18 amino acids. The germline gives CDR1 LGHDT, CDR2 YNNKEL (reference sequence). V shed 0 bases and J 4 bases; nucleotides not matched to a gene: 15. CDR3: CASSQEPVASGVAYEQYF. The CDR3 DNA follows: TGTGCCAGCAGCCAAGAGCCCGTAGCCAGCGGGGTGGCATACGAGCAGTACTTC.

The chain uses TRBV7-2 and TRBJ1-6, with 7 bases that match TRBD1. The V segment lost 5 bases and the J segment 6 bases; nucleotides outside the gene matches: 10. The CDR3 consists of 16 residues. Per the germline V gene, CDR1 is SGHTA and CDR2 is FQGNSA. CDR3 sequence (DNA): TGTGCCAGCAGCCTAATGGGGACAGTCGGTAATTCACCCCTCCACTTT. This encodes CASSLMGTVGNSPLHF.

About this clone: One end of the junction does not line up with germline, which may come from a read error. CDR3 in amino acids: CASSSRAGAYF. For the CDR3, the DNA is TGTGCCAGCAGTTCTCGGGCGGGGGCGTATTTT. The chain combines TRBV2 with TRBJ1-4; a weak D match, TRBD1 (6 bases). The CDR3 has 11 residues. The germline V gene encodes CDR1 SNHLY and CDR2 FYNNEI.

The chain has TRBV28 and TRBJ1-6; a weak D match, TRBD1 (6 bases). V shed 6 bases and J shed 2 bases, with 14 bases lying between them. Germline assignment: CDR1 MDHEN and CDR2 SYDVKM. The CDR3 is 16 residues long. CDR3 nucleotides: TGTGCCAGCAGGACGACAGGCAAAGCCTATAATTCACCCCTCCACTTT. Protein sequence: CASRTTGKAYNSPLHF.

The rearrangement joins TRBV5-1 to TRBJ1-4, with 9 bases lining up with TRBD1. The CDR3 has 13 amino acids. V trimming: 5 bases; J trimming: 8 bases; junction bases outside the gene matches: 4. Germline V gives CDR1 SGHRS, CDR2 YFSETQ. CDR3 sequence reads: CASRGQGDEKLFF. As DNA, the CDR3 is TGCGCCAGCAGGGGACAGGGTGACGAAAAACTGTTTTTT.

The V call is TRBV4-3, the J call TRBJ2-1; no reliable D call. The CDR3 length is 12 residues. Trimming removed 1 base from V and 6 bases from J, with 4 bases in between. Germline assignment: CDR1 LGHNA and CDR2 YSLEER. CDR3 in amino acids: CASSQVPNEQFF. CDR3 bases: TGCGCCAGCAGCCAAGTACCCAATGAGCAGTTCTTC.

This chain uses TRBV7-2 with TRBJ1-3; TRBD1 might be the D (5 bases). The CDR3 totals 13 residues. Germline V gene sequence: CDR1 SGHTA, CDR2 FQGNSA. V was shortened by 2 bases and J by 3 bases, with 5 bases between the two germline ends. The CDR3 is CASSLQGGNTIYF. The CDR3 bases are TGTGCCAGCAGCTTACAGGGTGGAAACACCATATATTTT.

This clone was picked up a small number of times. The chain recombines TRBV7-2 with TRBJ2-1, with D hard to call. V was pared by 2 bases and J by 12 bases, with 14 bases between. CDR3 size: 13 residues. Germline V gene sequence: CDR1 SGHTA, CDR2 FQGNSA. The CDR3 bases are TGTGCCAGCAGCTTAACGGAGTCGAAGGGGCAGTTCTTC. It translates to CASSLTESKGQFF.

The rearrangement joins TRBV7-9 to TRBJ1-4; the D is unclear. Trimming left V 2 bases short and J 4 bases short, with 8 bases between. The CDR3 is made up of 14 amino acids. Looked up from germline, CDR1 is SEHNR and CDR2 is FQNEAQ (reference sequence). CDR3 bases: TGTGCCAGCAGCTTACGAGGGAATAATGAAAAACTGTTTTTT. Translating it yields CASSLRGNNEKLFF.

V usage is TRBV12-3 or TRBV12-4 and J usage is TRBJ1-3; the D is unclear. This CDR3 comprises 11 residues. Trimming took off 10 bases at V and 3 bases at J, with 7 bases between the two ends. CDR3 nucleotide sequence: TGTGCCACGGGTCTTGGAAACACCATATATTTT. Residues: CATGLGNTIYF.

The chain is built from TRBV4-2 and TRBJ1-4, with a tentative D call TRBD1 (6 bases). V was pared by 0 bases and J by 5 bases, with 13 bases between. Germline values: CDR1 LGHNA, CDR2 YNFKEQ. CDR3 size: 16 residues. The DNA of the CDR3 is TGTGCCAGCAGCCAAGATCAAGGGGGGGCAAATGAAAAACTGTTTTTT. Translated, it gives CASSQDQGGANEKLFF.

V and J are TRBV3-1 (or the pseudogene TRBV3-2) and TRBJ1-1; D is undetermined. The CDR3 contains 13 residues. V lost 4 bases and J lost 5, with 11 bases in between. Germline V gene lookup returns CDR1 LGHDT and CDR2 YNNKEL (reference sequence). The CDR3 nucleotides are TGTGCCAGCAGCCGGGGTACCTTTACTGAAGCTTTCTTT. The encoded protein is CASSRGTFTEAFF.

This clone was seen only once. The chain carries TRBV19 and TRBJ2-7; perhaps TRBD1 as D (5 bases). V was trimmed by 3 bases and J by 5 bases, leaving 11 bases between them. The CDR3 sequence is 13 residues long. CDR1 LNHDA and CDR2 SQIVND come from the germline V gene (reference sequence). CDR3 sequence (DNA): TGTGCCAGTAGTATTAACAGGCACGACGAGCAGTACTTC. Translating gives CASSINRHDEQYF.

V is TRBV20-1 and J is TRBJ2-7; no clear D. Deletions cut 3 bases from V and 3 bases from J, with 15 bases between. CDR1 and CDR2 from the germline V gene are DFQATT and SNEGSKA (reference sequence). The CDR3 has 14 residues. The CDR3 region is CSASRMGVGYEQYF. CDR3 coding DNA: TGCAGTGCTAGTCGCATGGGTGTGGGCTACGAGCAGTACTTC.

This chain uses TRBV5-6 with TRBJ1-5; D is uncertain. V was trimmed by 4 bases and J by 2 bases, leaving 13 bases between them. Per the germline V gene, CDR1 is SGHDT and CDR2 is YYEEEE. This CDR3 spans 15 amino acids. DNA for the CDR3: TGTGCCAGCAGCCCTTGGGCTGGAGGCAATCAGCCCCAGCATTTT. As protein: CASSPWAGGNQPQHF.

The chain carries TRBV7-9 and TRBJ1-2; the D is unclear. Germline V CDR1 and CDR2: SEHNR, FQNEAQ (reference sequence). V lost 5 bases to trimming and J lost 4 bases, with 11 bases between them. The CDR3 extends over 13 amino acids. In DNA form, the CDR3 reads TGTGCCAGCAGCCCTCTGCCCGGCTATGGCTACACCTTC. Its translation: CASSPLPGYGYTF.

The sample holds a few counts of this clone. The V and J genes are TRBV11-3 and TRBJ2-3; D is possibly TRBD1 or TRBD2 (5 bases each). V was cut by 5 bases and J by 2 bases, with 11 bases left in between. This CDR3 comprises 14 residues. CDR1 is SGHNT, CDR2 YENEEA, per germline. DNA for the CDR3: TGTGCCAGCAGCCTGGGACCTAACACAGATACGCAGTATTTT. Its protein is CASSLGPNTDTQYF.

This rearrangement joins TRBV5-1 to TRBJ1-1; tentatively, D is TRBD1 (5 bases). Germline assignment: CDR1 SGHRS and CDR2 YFSETQ. There are 13 residues in the CDR3. V lost 6 bases and J lost 10, with 19 bases in between. The CDR3 DNA reads TGCGCCAGCACCCTTCCCGGGGGGGTTTCAGCTTTCTTT. Translating gives CASTLPGGVSAFF.